This passage covers 16 T cell receptor beta chains from one sample sequenced in a study of cytomegalovirus exposure and HLA in healthy donors. Repertoires were generated with immunoSEQ multiplex PCR, while TCRdb's copy carries only in-frame clones and drops some. The sample lists about 160,000 clones, 85% to 90% occurring once. The material sequenced was PBMCs. The receptors originated from a woman under 30 in good health and CMV-seropositive.

The V call is TRBV28, the J call TRBJ2-2, with TRBD2 as a possible D gene (6 bases). Germline V gives CDR1 MDHEN, CDR2 SYDVKM. This CDR3 region has 13 residues. Trimming cost V 10 bases and J 1 base, with 10 bases left between them. The chain's CDR3 is CATGLGNTGELFF. CDR3 in DNA: TGTGCCACGGGACTCGGGAACACCGGGGAGCTGTTTTTT.

A single count supports this clone. The chain has TRBV7-3 and TRBJ1-1, with 7 bases matching TRBD1. J was trimmed by 4 bases and V by 5 bases; bases with no gene match: 7. Germline loops: CDR1 SGHTA, CDR2 FQGTGA. The CDR3 has 14 residues. Written as DNA, the CDR3 is TGTGCCAGCAGCCGACAGGGTGGGGGCACTGAAGCTTTCTTT. This codes for CASSRQGGGTEAFF.

This clone was counted a single time. V and J are TRBV7-9 and TRBJ2-3; D perhaps matches TRBD1 (5 bases). This CDR3 has 15 amino acids. The V gene's germline CDR1 is SEHNR and CDR2 FQNEAQ (reference sequence). V lost 2 bases and J 4 bases, leaving 13 bases between the germline ends. The CDR3 loop is CASSLRAGPPDTQYF. The CDR3 DNA reads TGTGCCAGCAGCTTAAGGGCAGGGCCCCCAGATACGCAGTATTTT.

CDR3 nucleotides: TGCGCCAGCAGCTTGGAAGGGGTCAAAAACATTCAGTACTTC. Residues: CASSLEGVKNIQYF. This chain links TRBV5-1 with TRBJ2-4; D possibly corresponds to TRBD1 (5 bases). The CDR3 loop spans 14 amino acids. V lost 0 bases to trimming and J lost 3 bases, with 7 bases between them. Germline V gene sequence: CDR1 SGHRS, CDR2 YFSETQ.

Worth noting for this clone: Other DNA sequences in the sample encode the same CDR3. This chain links TRBV29-1 with TRBJ2-7; D is unresolved. The V and J ends lost 4 bases and 3 bases respectively, with 7 bases between them. The CDR3 has 11 amino acids. Germline V gene sequence: CDR1 SQVTM, CDR2 ANQGSEA. DNA for the CDR3: TGCAGCGTTGCCTCCAGCTACGAGCAGTACTTC. Its translation: CSVASSYEQYF.

The chain combines TRBV6-5 with TRBJ2-1; TRBD2 might be the D (6 bases). Germline CDR1 MNHEY, CDR2 SVGAGI. With 6 bases removed from V and 2 bases from J, the gap between germline ends came to 14 bases. This CDR3 is built from 15 residues. The CDR3 reads CASSLTRGAYNEQFF. CDR3 coding DNA: TGTGCCAGCAGCCTGACCCGCGGGGCCTACAATGAGCAGTTCTTC.

This chain uses TRBV7-9 with TRBJ1-2; tentatively, D is TRBD1 (6 bases). Germline V gene lookup returns CDR1 SEHNR and CDR2 FQNEAQ (reference sequence). V was cut by 5 bases and J by 8 bases, with 18 bases left in between. This CDR3 has 14 residues. The CDR3 is CASSRMAGEVGYTF. In DNA form, the CDR3 reads TGTGCCAGCAGCCGGATGGCAGGGGAAGTGGGCTACACCTTC. The whole variable domain, remainder taken from reference TRBV7-9 and TRBJ1-2, is DTGVSQNPRHKITKRGQNVTFRCDPISEHNRLYWYRQTLGQGPEFLTYFQNEAQLEKSRLLSDRFSAERPKGSFSTLEIQRTEQGDSAMYLCASSRMAGEVGYTFGSGTRLTVV.

Points on this clone: A junction boundary mismatches the germline segment, possibly from a read error. V gene TRBV29-1 combines with J gene TRBJ2-5; possibly TRBD1 for D (6 bases). The CDR3 is made up of 13 amino acids. Germline CDR1 is SQVTM and CDR2 is ANQGSEA. CDR3 nucleotide sequence: TGCAGCGTTGGGGTCGGGGACACAGAGGCCCAGTACTTC. This sequence encodes CSVGVGDTEAQYF.

The chain uses TRBV7-2 and TRBJ2-5; D gene ambiguous. Germline CDR1 SGHTA, CDR2 FQGNSA. Trimming shortened V by 2 bases and J by 5 bases, and 6 bases separated the two germline ends. This CDR3 contains 12 residues. CDR3 nucleotides: TGTGCCAGCAGCTTATATCAGGAGACCCAGTACTTC. It encodes CASSLYQETQYF.

The chain combines TRBV6-4 with TRBJ2-1; D may be TRBD2 (7 bases). Germline CDR1 MRHNA, CDR2 SNTAGT. This CDR3 contains 13 residues. Trimming shortened V by 8 bases and J by 5 bases, and 13 bases separated the two germline ends. The CDR3 reads CASGRGTDNEQFF. Written as DNA, the CDR3 is TGTGCCAGCGGGAGGGGGACCGACAATGAGCAGTTCTTC.

V gene TRBV18 combines with J gene TRBJ1-2; D is ambiguous. The CDR3 has 15 residues. From germline, CDR1 is KGHSH and CDR2 LQKENI. Between the trimmed V and J ends, which lost 2 bases and 2 bases, there was a span of 12 bases. The DNA for the CDR3 is TGTGCCAGCTCACCAAAAGACACACGGAACTATGGCTACACCTTC. Its protein product is CASSPKDTRNYGYTF.

This clone was observed once. The rearrangement links TRBV10-1 to TRBJ2-3, with 11 positions matching TRBD2. V lost 3 bases, J lost 4 bases, and 6 bases stayed unmatched. This CDR3 has 16 residues. Germline CDR1 and CDR2: WNHNN and SYGVQD (reference sequence). The CDR3 loop is CASSDIAGGPADTQYF. CDR3 nucleotides: TGCGCCAGCAGTGACATAGCGGGAGGGCCCGCAGATACGCAGTATTTT.

In DNA, the CDR3 is TGTGCCAGCAGGGTCTCCGAGGGAGGAGAGACCCAGTACTTC. As protein: CASRVSEGGETQYF. The rearrangement joins TRBV13 to TRBJ2-5, with D possibly TRBD2 on 6 matching bases. This CDR3 comprises 14 residues. V was clipped by 6 bases and J by 4 bases, with 15 bases between them. In germline, CDR1 is PRHDT, CDR2 FYEKMQ (reference sequence).

This clone was seen a single time. This chain uses TRBV4-2 with TRBJ2-2; D might be TRBD2 (6 bases). This CDR3 is built from 19 residues. Trimming shortened V by 1 base and J by 0 bases, and 18 bases separated the two germline ends. The germline V gene encodes CDR1 LGHNA and CDR2 YNFKEQ. The CDR3 region is CASSQGYLAKNANTGELFF. CDR3 DNA: TGTGCCAGCAGCCAAGGGTATCTAGCGAAAAACGCGAACACCGGGGAGCTGTTTTTT.

The V gene is TRBV5-1, the J gene TRBJ1-2; D call uncertain. This CDR3 is 15 amino acids long. The V end was cut by 0 bases, the J end by 0 bases, with 9 bases between. CDR1 is SGHRS and CDR2 is YFSETQ in the germline V gene. CDR3 in DNA: TGCGCCAGCAGCTTGGTGGCAACATCTAACTATGGCTACACCTTC. Protein product: CASSLVATSNYGYTF.

The genes are TRBV7-8 and TRBJ2-6, with D hard to call. Germline CDR1 SGHVS, CDR2 FQNEAQ. The CDR3 runs to 13 residues. V dropped 6 bases and J dropped 0 bases, with 3 bases sitting between them. This chain's CDR3 is CASRSSGANVLTF. As DNA, the CDR3 is TGTGCCAGCAGGAGCTCTGGGGCCAACGTCCTGACTTTC.